The rows below give T cell receptor beta chains drawn from one sample of a study of T cell responses to AZD1222 COVID-19 vaccine. Sequencing was performed with immunoSEQ multiplex PCR; in TCRdb, only in-frame clones are kept and a portion is missing. Of about 120,000 clones listed, around 89% are singletons. The source material was peripheral blood, sampled 28 days after the second AZD1222 dose. The source is an adult who received the AZD1222 COVID-19 vaccine. CDR3s leave out the opening cysteine and the closing phenylalanine or tryptophan. A D gene is named only where the DNA matches it firmly. Only some rows state a clone size, as once, few, many or a class for expanded clones.

clone size	V gene	J gene	D gene	CDR3 protein
.	TRBV11-2	TRBJ1-1	.	ASSLFRENTEAF
.	TRBV7-8	TRBJ1-2	.	ASSLVSTYGYT
.	TRBV19	TRBJ2-5	.	ASRRVHWGEQETQY
once	TRBV19	TRBJ1-2	TRBD1	ASSQLPGQRGVNYGYT
.	TRBV28	TRBJ2-7	.	ASSWGGLYEQY
few	TRBV7-9	TRBJ2-1	TRBD2	ASSLALAGSYNEQF
.	TRBV18	TRBJ2-7	.	ASSPPRGGEQY
once	TRBV18	TRBJ2-7	TRBD2	ASSPGLAGVYEQY
.	TRBV4-3	TRBJ2-1	TRBD2	ASSYGLAVYNEQF
.	TRBV19	TRBJ2-7	TRBD1	ASSGLGTGSQWEQY
.	TRBV11-2	TRBJ2-7	.	ASSLELTGAAWEQY
.	TRBV5-6	TRBJ2-5	TRBD2	ASTLRTSGGETQY
once	TRBV6-5	TRBJ1-2	.	ASSISQVYGYT
once	TRBV11-3	TRBJ2-7	TRBD2	ASSTLAGTPN
.	TRBV15	TRBJ2-7	TRBD1	ATSRTDRSHEQY
.	TRBV28	TRBJ1-5	.	ASSLLRGNQPQH
few	TRBV27	TRBJ2-2	.	ASSWTVNTGELF
once	TRBV11-3	TRBJ2-1	.	ASSLEGQVKYNEQF
.	TRBV27	TRBJ2-7	.	ASSSDSSYEQY
once	TRBV28	TRBJ1-5	TRBD1	ASSFGTGYQPQH
.	TRBV5-6	TRBJ2-3	.	ASSSRFSTDTQY
.	TRBV6-5	TRBJ2-3	.	ASTNSVTDTQY